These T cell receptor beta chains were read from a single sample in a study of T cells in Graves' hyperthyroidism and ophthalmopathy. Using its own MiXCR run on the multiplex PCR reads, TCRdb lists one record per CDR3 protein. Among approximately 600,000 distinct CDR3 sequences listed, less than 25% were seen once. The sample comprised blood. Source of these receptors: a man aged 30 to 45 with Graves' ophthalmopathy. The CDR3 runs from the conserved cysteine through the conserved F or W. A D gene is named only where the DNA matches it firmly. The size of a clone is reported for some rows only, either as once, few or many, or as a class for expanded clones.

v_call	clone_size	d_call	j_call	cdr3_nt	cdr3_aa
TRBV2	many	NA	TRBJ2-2	TGTGCCAGCAATGACCTCAGTTTAGGGACCGAAGCGAACACCGGGGAGCTGTTTTTT	CASNDLSLGTEANTGELFF
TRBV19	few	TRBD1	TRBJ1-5	TGTGCCAGTAGTGGACAGGGGAGTGGCAATCAGCCCCAGCATTTT	CASSGQGSGNQPQHF
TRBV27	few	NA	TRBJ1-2	TGTGCCAGCAGTCCTGAAGGGTGGAATGGCTACACCTTC	CASSPEGWNGYTF
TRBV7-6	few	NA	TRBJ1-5	TGTGCCAGCAGCTTAGGCGGCAATTTTCAGGATCAGCCCCAGCATTTT	CASSLGGNFQDQPQHF
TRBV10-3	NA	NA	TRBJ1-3	TGTGCCATCAGTGAGTCTCTGGGCGCAGGAGGAAACACCATATATTTT	CAISESLGAGGNTIYF
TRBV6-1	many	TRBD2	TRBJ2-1	TGTGCCAGCATCGGGACTAGCGGGAGTACCTCCTACAATGAGCAGTTCTTC	CASIGTSGSTSYNEQFF
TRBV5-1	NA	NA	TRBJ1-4	TGCGCCAGCAGCCGGTCCCGCGGTACTAATGAAAAACTGTTTTTT	CASSRSRGTNEKLFF
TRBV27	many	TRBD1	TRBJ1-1	TGTGCCAGCAGTTTGAGGGGGCATGAAGCTTTCTTT	CASSLRGHEAFF
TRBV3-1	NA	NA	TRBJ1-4	TGTGCCAGCACCCCAAGAGGGTCCGCCGAAAAACTGTTTTTT	CASTPRGSAEKLFF
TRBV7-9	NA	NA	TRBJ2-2	TGTGCCAGCAGCTTTTTACCCGGGACGGTGAACACCGGGGAGCTGTTTTTT	CASSFLPGTVNTGELFF
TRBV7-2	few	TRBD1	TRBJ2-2	TGTGCCAGCAGCTTAGTAATAGCCGGGACAGGGCTTTCCGGGGAGCTGTTTTTT	CASSLVIAGTGLSGELFF
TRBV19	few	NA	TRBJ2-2	TGTGCCAGTAGTTGGGACGCCACAGGCACCGGGGAGCTGTTTTTT	CASSWDATGTGELFF
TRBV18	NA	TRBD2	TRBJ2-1	TGTGCCAGCTCACCACCGGTCAGCGGGAAAGCTTTCGATGAGCAGTTCTTC	CASSPPVSGKAFDEQFF
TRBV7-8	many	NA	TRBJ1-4	TGTGCCAGCAGCTTAGGGCTTAAGGAGGAAAAACTGTTTTTT	CASSLGLKEEKLFF
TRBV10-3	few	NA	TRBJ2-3	TGTGCCATCAGCGGGAACACGGATACGCAGTATTTT	CAISGNTDTQYF
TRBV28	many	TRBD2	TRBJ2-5	TGTGCCAGCACCAAGAAAGGCGGGAGGGTAGGAGAGACCCAGTACTTC	CASTKKGGRVGETQYF
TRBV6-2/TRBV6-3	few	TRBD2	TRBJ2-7	TGTGCCAGCAGTTACTCTTCCCGGACTAGCGGGAGACACGAGCAGTACTTC	CASSYSSRTSGRHEQYF
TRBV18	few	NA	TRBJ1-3	TGTGCCAGCTCTCTCCAGGACAGCATCTCTGGAAACACCATATATTTT	CASSLQDSISGNTIYF
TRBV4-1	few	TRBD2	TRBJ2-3	TGCGCCAGCAGCCAAGATGTAAGGCTAGCGGGACGCACAGATACGCAGTATTTT	CASSQDVRLAGRTDTQYF
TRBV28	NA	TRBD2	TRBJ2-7	TGTGCCAGCAGGGCCGGGGGGGGAGGTTTTTACGAGCAGTACTTC	CASRAGGGGFYEQYF
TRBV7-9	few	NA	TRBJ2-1	TGTGCCAGCAGCTTAGATGCCACCCAGGAGCAGTTCTTC	CASSLDATQEQFF
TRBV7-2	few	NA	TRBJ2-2	TGTGCCAGCAGCTTAAACCCCCCAACAGGGAACACCGGGGAGCTGTTTTTT	CASSLNPPTGNTGELFF
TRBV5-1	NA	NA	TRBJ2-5	TGCGCCAGCAGTGCAGGGGTTGGGTCTCCTAAAGAGACCCAGTACTTC	CASSAGVGSPKETQYF
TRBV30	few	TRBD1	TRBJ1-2	TGTGCCTGGAAGCAGGGGGGCTATGGCTACACCTTC	CAWKQGGYGYTF
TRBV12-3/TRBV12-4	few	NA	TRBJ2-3	TGTGCCAGCAGTTTATCCCTCACCGGCCCAGATACGCAGTATTTT	CASSLSLTGPDTQYF
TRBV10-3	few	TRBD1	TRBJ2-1	TGTGCCATCAGTGAAAGGGGACAGGGTTACAATGAGCAGTTCTTC	CAISERGQGYNEQFF
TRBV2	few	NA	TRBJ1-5	TGTGCCAGCAAAATTCAGGCTGGGTTACATTTT	CASKIQAGLHF
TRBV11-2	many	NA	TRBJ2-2	TGTGCCAGCAGCTTTGGGGTGGGTTCGGCCGGGGAGCTGTTTTTT	CASSFGVGSAGELFF
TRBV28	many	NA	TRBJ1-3	TGTGCCAGCCTCGGGGGAACAAACACCATATATTTT	CASLGGTNTIYF
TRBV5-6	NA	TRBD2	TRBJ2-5	TGTGCCAGCAGCAGGGGACTAGCCCAAGAGACCCAGTACTTC	CASSRGLAQETQYF
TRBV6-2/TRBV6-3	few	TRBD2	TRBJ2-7	TGTGCCAGCAGTTATTTGCCTGGACTAGCGGGAAGCGAGCAGTACTTC	CASSYLPGLAGSEQYF
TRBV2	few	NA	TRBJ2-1	TGTGCCAGTCGGACCATTGACGCTAATGAGCAGTTCTTC	CASRTIDANEQFF
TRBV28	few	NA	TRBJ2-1	TGTGCCAGCAGCGCGCCAGTTGACAGGATCTCCGTCGATGAGCAGTTCTTC	CASSAPVDRISVDEQFF
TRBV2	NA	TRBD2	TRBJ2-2	TGTGCCAGCAGTGAACGGGCTAGCGGGAACACCGGGGAGCTGTTTTTT	CASSERASGNTGELFF
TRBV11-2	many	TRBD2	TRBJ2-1	TGTGCCAGCAGCCCGTATTCTAGCGGCCGCTACAATGAGCAGTTCTTC	CASSPYSSGRYNEQFF
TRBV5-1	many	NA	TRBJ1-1	TGCGCCAGCAGCGACCGGGACACCGAAATTGAAGCTTTCTTT	CASSDRDTEIEAFF
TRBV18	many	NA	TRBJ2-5	TGTGCCAGCTCACCGGAACAAGAGACCCAGTACTTC	CASSPEQETQYF
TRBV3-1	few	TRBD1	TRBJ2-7	TGTGCCAGCAGCCAAGATATACAGGGGCCCTACGAGCAGTACTTC	CASSQDIQGPYEQYF
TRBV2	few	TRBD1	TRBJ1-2	TGTGCCAGCAGCGACAGGGATGCGGGTGGCTACACCTTC	CASSDRDAGGYTF
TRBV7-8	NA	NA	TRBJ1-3	TGTGCCAGCAGCTTAGACGGGGGGATGGGAAACACCATATATTTT	CASSLDGGMGNTIYF
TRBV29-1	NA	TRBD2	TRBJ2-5	TGCAGCGTTGAAGATTCGCCCCGGGACAGGGGGACTAGCGGGAGCCCTCATCAAGAGACCCAGTACTTC	CSVEDSPRDRGTSGSPHQETQYF
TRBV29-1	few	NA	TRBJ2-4	TGCAGCGTGAAGGGCATTTTAGCCAAAAACATTCAGTACTTC	CSVKGILAKNIQYF
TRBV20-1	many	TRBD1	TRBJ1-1	TGCAGTGCCCCACCTGAAACAGGGGATAGCCCTGAAGCTTTCTTT	CSAPPETGDSPEAFF
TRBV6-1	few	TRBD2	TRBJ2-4	TGTGCCAGCAGCATGGGACTAGCGGGAGTTTTAGCCAAAAACATTCAGTACTTC	CASSMGLAGVLAKNIQYF
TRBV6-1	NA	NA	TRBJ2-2	TGTGCCGGGGCCGGGGCCGGGGAGCTGTTTTTT	CAGAGAGELFF
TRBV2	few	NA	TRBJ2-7	TGTGCCAGCAGTGAAGGTCGGCGGGAGCAGTACTTC	CASSEGRREQYF
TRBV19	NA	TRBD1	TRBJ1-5	TGTGCCATAATAGGACAGGGCGGAGAAGTTCAGCCCCAGCATTTT	CAIIGQGGEVQPQHF
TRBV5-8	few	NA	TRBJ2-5	TGTGCCAGCAGCTTGGGGACAGCCGGAGAGACCCAGTACTTC	CASSLGTAGETQYF
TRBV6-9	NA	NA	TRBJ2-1	TGTGCCAGCAGTTACCCTAATAGAGAGCAGTTCTTC	CASSYPNREQFF
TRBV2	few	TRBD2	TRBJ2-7	TGTGCCAGCAGTTACAGTTATCGACTAGCGAGGACTCAAGAGCAGTACTTC	CASSYSYRLARTQEQYF
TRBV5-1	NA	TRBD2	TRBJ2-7	TGCGCCAGCAGCTTGGATCTAGCGGGAGGGCCGTACGAGCAGTACTTC	CASSLDLAGGPYEQYF
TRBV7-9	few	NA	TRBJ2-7	TGTGCCAGCAGCTCCAGGGACCAATACGAGCAGTACTTC	CASSSRDQYEQYF
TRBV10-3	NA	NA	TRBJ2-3	TGTGCCATCAGTGGTAGTGGGGCGCAGTATTTT	CAISGSGAQYF
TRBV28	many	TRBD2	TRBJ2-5	TGTGCCAGCAAAGGGCTAGCGGGAGGGCCGGGAGAGACCCAGTACTTC	CASKGLAGGPGETQYF
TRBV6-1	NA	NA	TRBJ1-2	TGTGCCAGCAGCCATACCGGGCAGGGAGATGGCTACACCTTC	CASSHTGQGDGYTF